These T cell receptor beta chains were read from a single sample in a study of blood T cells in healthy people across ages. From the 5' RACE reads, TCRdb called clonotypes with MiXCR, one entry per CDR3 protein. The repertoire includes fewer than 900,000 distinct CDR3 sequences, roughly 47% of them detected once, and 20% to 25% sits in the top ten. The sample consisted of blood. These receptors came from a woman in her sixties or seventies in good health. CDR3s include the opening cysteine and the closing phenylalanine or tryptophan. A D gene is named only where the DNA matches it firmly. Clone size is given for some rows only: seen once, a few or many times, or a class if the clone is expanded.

CASSLQGDRVQYF	TGTGCCAGCAGCTTACAAGGGGACAGGGTCCAGTACTTC	TRBV7-2	TRBJ2-7	TRBD1	NA
CASSLGTASSTDTQYF	TGTGCCAGCAGTTTAGGGACTGCCTCTAGCACAGATACGCAGTATTTT	TRBV27	TRBJ2-3	NA	few
CGARGPSGRIRDEQYF	TGCGGTGCTCGTGGGCCTAGCGGGAGGATTCGGGATGAGCAGTACTTC	TRBV20-1	TRBJ2-5	TRBD2	NA
CASTRTGPYGYTF	TGTGCCAGCACCCGGACGGGGCCCTATGGCTACACCTTC	TRBV12-3/TRBV12-4	TRBJ1-2	NA	NA
CASSPRKTQETQYF	TGCGCCAGCAGCCCCCGGAAAACCCAAGAGACCCAGTATTTC	TRBV5-1	TRBJ2-5	NA	NA
CASSAEGGEKLFF	TGTGCCAGCAGTGCGGAGGGGGGTGAAAAACTGTTTTTT	TRBV12-3/TRBV12-4	TRBJ1-4	NA	NA
CASSFPSRAESPLHF	TGTGCCAGCAGTTTCCCCTCACGGGCAGAATCACCCCTCCACTTT	TRBV28	TRBJ1-6	NA	few
CASSFPGPQNEQFF	TGCGCCAGCAGCTTCCCGGGACCACAAAATGAGCAGTTCTTC	TRBV5-1	TRBJ2-1	NA	NA
CASSQPGQGVGEQFF	TGTGCCAGCAGCCAACCGGGACAGGGGGTGGGTGAGCAGTTCTTC	TRBV7-9	TRBJ2-1	TRBD1	NA
CSAKLWISGVQETQYF	TGCAGTGCTAAATTATGGATTAGCGGGGTCCAAGAGACCCAGTACTTC	TRBV20-1	TRBJ2-5	TRBD2	once
CASSLTGPSTDTQYF	TGTGCCAGCAGCCTCACGGGACCTAGCACAGATACGCAGTATTTT	TRBV7-2	TRBJ2-3	NA	NA
CSAPPATSGSTYNEQFF	TGCAGTGCTCCCCCGGCGACTAGCGGGTCCACCTACAATGAGCAGTTCTTC	TRBV20-1	TRBJ2-1	TRBD2	NA
CASSSNSGQVTNTF	TGTGCCAGCAGTTCAAATTCGGGACAAGTTACTAACACCTTC	TRBV6-5	TRBJ1-2	NA	NA
CASSQKPGLSRYEQYF	TGTGCCAGCAGCCAAAAACCGGGACTGTCCCGGTACGAGCAGTACTTC	TRBV3-1	TRBJ2-7	NA	few
CASSPFEREQYF	TGTGCCAGCAGCCCTTTCGAGCGGGAGCAGTACTTC	TRBV3-1	TRBJ2-7	NA	NA
CSARVKAGTSLFTETQYF	TGCAGTGCTAGAGTAAAAGCCGGGACTAGTCTATTCACGGAGACCCAGTACTTC	TRBV20-1	TRBJ2-5	TRBD2	NA
CASSPLGQEIYNEQFF	TGTGCCAGCAGCCCTTTGGGACAGGAGATATACAATGAGCAGTTCTTC	TRBV7-2	TRBJ2-1	TRBD1	NA
CASRYSTETQYF	TGTGCCAGCAGGTACTCGACCGAGACCCAGTACTTC	TRBV6-5	TRBJ2-5	NA	few